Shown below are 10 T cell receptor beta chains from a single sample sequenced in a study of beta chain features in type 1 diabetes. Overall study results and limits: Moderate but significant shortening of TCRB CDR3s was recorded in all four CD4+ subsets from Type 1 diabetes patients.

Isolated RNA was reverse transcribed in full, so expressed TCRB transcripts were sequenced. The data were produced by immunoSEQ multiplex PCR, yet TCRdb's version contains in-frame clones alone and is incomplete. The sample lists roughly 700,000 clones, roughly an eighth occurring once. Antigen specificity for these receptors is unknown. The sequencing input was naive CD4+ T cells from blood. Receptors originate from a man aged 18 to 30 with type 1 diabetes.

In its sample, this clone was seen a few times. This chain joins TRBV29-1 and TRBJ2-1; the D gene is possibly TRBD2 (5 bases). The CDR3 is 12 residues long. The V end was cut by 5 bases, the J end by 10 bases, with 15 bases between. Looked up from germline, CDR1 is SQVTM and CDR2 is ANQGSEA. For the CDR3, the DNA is TGCAGCGTTAACGCCGGGGTTGGCGAGCAGTTCTTC. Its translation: CSVNAGVGEQFF.

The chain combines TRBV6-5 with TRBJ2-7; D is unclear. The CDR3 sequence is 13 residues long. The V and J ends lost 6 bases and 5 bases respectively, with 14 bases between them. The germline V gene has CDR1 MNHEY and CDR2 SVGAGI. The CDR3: CASRPSSLDEQYF. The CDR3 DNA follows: TGTGCCAGCAGACCGTCGTCCCTCGACGAGCAGTACTTC.

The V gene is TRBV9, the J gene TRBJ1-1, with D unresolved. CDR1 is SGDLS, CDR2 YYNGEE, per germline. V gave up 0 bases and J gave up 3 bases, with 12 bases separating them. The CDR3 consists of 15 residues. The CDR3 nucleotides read TGTGCCAGCAGCGTAGTAATCGCGGGGTACACTGAAGCTTTCTTT. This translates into CASSVVIAGYTEAFF.

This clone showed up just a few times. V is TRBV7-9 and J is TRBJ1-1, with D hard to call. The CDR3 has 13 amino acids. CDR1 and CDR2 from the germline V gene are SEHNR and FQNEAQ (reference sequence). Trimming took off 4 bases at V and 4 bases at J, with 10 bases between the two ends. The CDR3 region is CASSYDRATEAFF. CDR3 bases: TGTGCCAGCAGCTACGACCGGGCCACTGAAGCTTTCTTT.

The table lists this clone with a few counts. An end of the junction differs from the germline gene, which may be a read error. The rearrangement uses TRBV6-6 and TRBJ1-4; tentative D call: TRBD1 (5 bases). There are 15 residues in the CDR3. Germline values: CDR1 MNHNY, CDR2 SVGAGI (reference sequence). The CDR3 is CASKTHGGADDKLFF. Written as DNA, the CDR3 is TGTGCCAGCAAAACCCACGGTGGGGCAGATGACAAACTGTTTTTT.

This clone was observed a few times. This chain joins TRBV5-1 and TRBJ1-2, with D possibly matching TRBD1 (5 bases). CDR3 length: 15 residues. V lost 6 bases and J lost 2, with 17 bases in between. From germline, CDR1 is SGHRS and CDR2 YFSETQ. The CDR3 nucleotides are TGCGCCAGCACCCCGGCCGGGGGAGAGAACTATGGCTACACCTTC. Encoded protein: CASTPAGGENYGYTF. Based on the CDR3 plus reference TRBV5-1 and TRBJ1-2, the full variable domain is KAGVTQTPRYLIKTRGQQVTLSCSPISGHRSVSWYQQTPGQGLQFLFEYFSETQRNKGNFPGRFSGRQFSNSRSEMNVSTLELGDSALYLCASTPAGGENYGYTFGSGTRLTVV.

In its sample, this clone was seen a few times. Here the CDR3 DNA reads TGTGCCAGTAATAGTCCCTACGGACAGGGGTACAATGAGCAGTTCTTC. Its protein product is CASNSPYGQGYNEQFF. The V call is TRBV19, the J call TRBJ2-1, with 9 bases that match TRBD1. The CDR3 length is 16 residues. V was pared by 7 bases and J by 4 bases, with 11 bases of the junction left unmatched. CDR1 and CDR2 from the germline V gene are LNHDA and SQIVND (reference sequence).

This CDR3 is CASSPNGQGSYNEQFF. The CDR3 nucleotides read TGTGCCAGCAGCCCTAATGGACAGGGTTCCTACAATGAGCAGTTCTTC. This rearrangement joins TRBV7-2 to TRBJ2-1, with 8 nucleotides matching TRBD1. CDR1 is SGHTA, CDR2 FQGNSA, per germline. CDR3 length: 16 amino acids. V lost 5 bases, J lost 1 base, and 7 bases stayed unmatched.

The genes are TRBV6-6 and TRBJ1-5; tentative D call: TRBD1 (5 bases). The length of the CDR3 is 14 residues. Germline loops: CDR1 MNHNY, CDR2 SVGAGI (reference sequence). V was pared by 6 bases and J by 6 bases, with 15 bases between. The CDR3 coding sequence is TGTGCCAGCAGCTCGGGGGAGGGAAGTCAGCCCCAGCATTTT. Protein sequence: CASSSGEGSQPQHF.

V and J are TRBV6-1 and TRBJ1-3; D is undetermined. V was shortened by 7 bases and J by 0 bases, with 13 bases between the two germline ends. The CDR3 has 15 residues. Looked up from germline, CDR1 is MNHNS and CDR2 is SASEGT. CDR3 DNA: TGTGCCAGCACTAATCCAGTAGGCTCTGGAAACACCATATATTTT. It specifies CASTNPVGSGNTIYF.